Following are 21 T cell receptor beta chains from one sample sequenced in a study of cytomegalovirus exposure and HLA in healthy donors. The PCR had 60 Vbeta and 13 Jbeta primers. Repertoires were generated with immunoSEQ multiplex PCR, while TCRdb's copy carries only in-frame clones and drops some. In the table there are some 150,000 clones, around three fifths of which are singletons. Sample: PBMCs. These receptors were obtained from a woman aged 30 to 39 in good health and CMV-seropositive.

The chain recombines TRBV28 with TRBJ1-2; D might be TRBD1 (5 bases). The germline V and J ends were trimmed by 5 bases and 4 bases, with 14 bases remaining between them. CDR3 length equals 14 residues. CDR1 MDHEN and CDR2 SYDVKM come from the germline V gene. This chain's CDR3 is CASSPARVGYGYTF. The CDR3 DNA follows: TGTGCCAGCAGTCCAGCCAGGGTGGGCTATGGCTACACCTTC.

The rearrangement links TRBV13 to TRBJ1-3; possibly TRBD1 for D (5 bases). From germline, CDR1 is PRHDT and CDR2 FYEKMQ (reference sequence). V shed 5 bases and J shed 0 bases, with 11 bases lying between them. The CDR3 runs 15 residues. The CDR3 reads CASSQPTASGNTIYF. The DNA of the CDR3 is TGTGCCAGCAGCCAACCGACAGCCTCTGGAAACACCATATATTTT.

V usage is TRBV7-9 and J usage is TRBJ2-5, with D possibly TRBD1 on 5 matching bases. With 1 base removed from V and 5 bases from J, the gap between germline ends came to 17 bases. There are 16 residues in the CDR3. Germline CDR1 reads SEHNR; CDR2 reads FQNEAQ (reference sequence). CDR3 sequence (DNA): TGTGCCAGCAGCTTAGGACCAGGGTTGATAGGGGAGACCCAGTACTTC. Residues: CASSLGPGLIGETQYF.

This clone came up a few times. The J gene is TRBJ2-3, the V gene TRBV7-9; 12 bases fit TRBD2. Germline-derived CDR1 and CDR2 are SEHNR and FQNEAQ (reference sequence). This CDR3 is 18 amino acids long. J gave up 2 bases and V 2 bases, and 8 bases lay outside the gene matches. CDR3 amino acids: CASSLSYGTSGFTDTQYF. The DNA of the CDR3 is TGTGCCAGCAGCTTATCCTACGGGACTAGCGGGTTCACAGATACGCAGTATTTT.

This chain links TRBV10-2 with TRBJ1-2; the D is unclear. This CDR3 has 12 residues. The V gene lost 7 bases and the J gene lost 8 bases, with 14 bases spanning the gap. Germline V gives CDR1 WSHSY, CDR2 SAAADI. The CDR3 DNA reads TGCGCCAGCATGGGAGTCATCGAGGGCTACACCTTC. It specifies CASMGVIEGYTF.

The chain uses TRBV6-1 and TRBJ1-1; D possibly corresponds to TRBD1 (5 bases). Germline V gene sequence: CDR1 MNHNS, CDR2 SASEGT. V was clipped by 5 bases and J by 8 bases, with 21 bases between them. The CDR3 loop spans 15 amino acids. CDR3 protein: CASSTRGAVAVEAFF. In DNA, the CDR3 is TGTGCCAGCAGTACCCGTGGGGCAGTTGCAGTAGAAGCTTTCTTT.

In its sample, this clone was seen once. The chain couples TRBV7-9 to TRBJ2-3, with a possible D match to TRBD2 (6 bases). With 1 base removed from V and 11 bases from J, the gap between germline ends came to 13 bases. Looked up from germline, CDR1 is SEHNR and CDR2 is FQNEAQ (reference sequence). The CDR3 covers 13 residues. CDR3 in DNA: TGTGCCAGCAGCTTAGGGAACCCCGGGGGGCAGTATTTT. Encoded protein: CASSLGNPGGQYF.

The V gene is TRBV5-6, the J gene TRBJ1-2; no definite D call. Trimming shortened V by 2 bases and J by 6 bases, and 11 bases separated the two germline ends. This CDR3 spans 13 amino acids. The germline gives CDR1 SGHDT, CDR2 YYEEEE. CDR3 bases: TGTGCCAGCAGCTTAGAGTCGTCCGATGGCTACACCTTC. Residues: CASSLESSDGYTF. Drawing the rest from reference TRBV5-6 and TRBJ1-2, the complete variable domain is DAGVTQSPTHLIKTRGQQVTLRCSPKSGHDTVSWYQQALGQGPQFIFQYYEEEERQRGNFPDRFSGHQFPNYSSELNVNALLLGDSALYLCASSLESSDGYTFGSGTRLTVV.

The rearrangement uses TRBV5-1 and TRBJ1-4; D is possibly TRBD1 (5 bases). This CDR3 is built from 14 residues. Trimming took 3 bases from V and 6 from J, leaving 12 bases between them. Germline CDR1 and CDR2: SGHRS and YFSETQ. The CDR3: CASSSGGGDEKLFF. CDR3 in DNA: TGCGCCAGCAGCTCGGGTGGGGGGGATGAAAAACTGTTTTTT. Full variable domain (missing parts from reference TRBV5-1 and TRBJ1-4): KAGVTQTPRYLIKTRGQQVTLSCSPISGHRSVSWYQQTPGQGLQFLFEYFSETQRNKGNFPGRFSGRQFSNSRSEMNVSTLELGDSALYLCASSSGGGDEKLFFGSGTQLSVL.

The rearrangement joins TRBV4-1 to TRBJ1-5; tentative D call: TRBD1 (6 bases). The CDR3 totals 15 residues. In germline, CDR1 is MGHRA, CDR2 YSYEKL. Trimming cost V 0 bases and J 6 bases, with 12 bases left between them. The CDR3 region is CASSQDPTGTQPQHF. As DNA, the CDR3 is TGCGCCAGCAGCCAAGACCCAACAGGGACTCAGCCCCAGCATTTT.

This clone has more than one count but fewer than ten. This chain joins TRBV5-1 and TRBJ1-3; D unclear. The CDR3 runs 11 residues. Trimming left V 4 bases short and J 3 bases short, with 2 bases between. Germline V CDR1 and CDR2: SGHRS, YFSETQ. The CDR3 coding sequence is TGCGCCAGCAGCCATGGAAACACCATATATTTT. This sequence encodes CASSHGNTIYF.

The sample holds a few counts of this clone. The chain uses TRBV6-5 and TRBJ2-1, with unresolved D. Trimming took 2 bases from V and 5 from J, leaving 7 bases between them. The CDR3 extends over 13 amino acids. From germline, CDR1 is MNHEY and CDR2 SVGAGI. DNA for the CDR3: TGTGCCAGCAGTTACCCAGGTCACAATGAGCAGTTCTTC. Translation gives CASSYPGHNEQFF.

The CDR3 loop reads CASSELQGMNTEAFF. For the CDR3, the DNA is TGCGCCAGCAGTGAGTTGCAGGGGATGAACACTGAAGCTTTCTTT. The chain links TRBV10-1 to TRBJ1-1, with D perhaps matching TRBD1 (6 bases). V shed 1 base and J shed 0 bases, with 9 bases lying between them. The CDR3 has 15 amino acids. Germline values: CDR1 WNHNN, CDR2 SYGVQD (reference sequence).

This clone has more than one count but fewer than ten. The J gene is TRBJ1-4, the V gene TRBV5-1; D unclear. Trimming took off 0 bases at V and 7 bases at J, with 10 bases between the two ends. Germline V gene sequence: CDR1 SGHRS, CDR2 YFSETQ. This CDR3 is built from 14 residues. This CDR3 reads CASSLGSSGEKLFF. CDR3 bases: TGCGCCAGCAGCTTGGGCAGTTCGGGTGAAAAACTGTTTTTT.

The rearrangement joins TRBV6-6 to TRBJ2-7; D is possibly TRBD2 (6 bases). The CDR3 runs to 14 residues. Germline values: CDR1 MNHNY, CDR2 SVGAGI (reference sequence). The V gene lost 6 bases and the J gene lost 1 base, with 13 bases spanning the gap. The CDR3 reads CASSLQAGSYEQYF. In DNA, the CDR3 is TGTGCCAGCAGCCTCCAAGCGGGTTCCTACGAGCAGTACTTC.

In DNA, the CDR3 is TGTGCCAGCAGCAAAGACAGGGTCGATCAGCCCCAGCATTTT. Protein: CASSKDRVDQPQHF. V usage is TRBV2 and J usage is TRBJ1-5; 7 bases agree with TRBD1. This CDR3 region has 14 residues. Trimming removed 6 bases from V and 5 bases from J; junction bases left unmatched: 7. CDR1 and CDR2 (germline): SNHLY, FYNNEI.

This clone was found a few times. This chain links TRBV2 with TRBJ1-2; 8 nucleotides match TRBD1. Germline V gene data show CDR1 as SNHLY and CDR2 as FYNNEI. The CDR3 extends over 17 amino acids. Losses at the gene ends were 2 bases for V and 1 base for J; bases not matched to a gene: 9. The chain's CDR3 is CASSELGQGRGNYGYTF. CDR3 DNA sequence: TGTGCCAGCAGTGAACTCGGACAGGGAAGAGGTAACTATGGCTACACCTTC.

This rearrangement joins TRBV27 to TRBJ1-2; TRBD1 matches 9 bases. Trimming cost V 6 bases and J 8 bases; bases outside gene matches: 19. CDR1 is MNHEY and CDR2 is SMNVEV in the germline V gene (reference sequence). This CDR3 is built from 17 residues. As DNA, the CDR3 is TGTGCCAGCAGACTCAAACAGGGGGCATATTCGACGGAAGGCTACACCTTC. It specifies CASRLKQGAYSTEGYTF.

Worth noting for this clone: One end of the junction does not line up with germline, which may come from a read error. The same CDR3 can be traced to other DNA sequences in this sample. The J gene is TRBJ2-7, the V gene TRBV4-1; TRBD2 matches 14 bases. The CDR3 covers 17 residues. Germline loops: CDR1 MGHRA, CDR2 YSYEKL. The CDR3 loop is CASSQVGLAGALYEQYF. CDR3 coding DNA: TGCGCCAGCAGCCAAGTGGGACTAGCGGGAGCCCTGTACGAGCAATACTTC.

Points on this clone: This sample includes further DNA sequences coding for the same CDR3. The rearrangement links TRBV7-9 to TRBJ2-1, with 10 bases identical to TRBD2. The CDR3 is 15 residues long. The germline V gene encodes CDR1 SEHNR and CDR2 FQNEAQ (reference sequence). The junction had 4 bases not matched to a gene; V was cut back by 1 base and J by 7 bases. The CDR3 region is CASSLGAGGRNEQFF. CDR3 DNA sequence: TGTGCCAGCAGCTTAGGAGCGGGAGGGCGGAATGAGCAGTTCTTC. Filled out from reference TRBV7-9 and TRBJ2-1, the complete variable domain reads DTGVSQNPRHKITKRGQNVTFRCDPISEHNRLYWYRQTLGQGPEFLTYFQNEAQLEKSRLLSDRFSAERPKGSFSTLEIQRTEQGDSAMYLCASSLGAGGRNEQFFGPGTRLTVL.

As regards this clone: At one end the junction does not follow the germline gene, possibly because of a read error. The CDR3 bases are TGTGCCAGCAGCCAAGAAATTACAGGGGTGAAGGCTGACTTC. Protein product: CASSQEITGVKADF. This sequence joins TRBV4-2 and TRBJ2-7, with 7 bases aligning to TRBD1. CDR3 length equals 14 residues. Germline loops: CDR1 LGHNA, CDR2 YNFKEQ.